This T cell receptor (beta chain) stems from a study of cytomegalovirus exposure and HLA in healthy donors. Researchers ran the PCR with 60 Vbeta and 13 Jbeta primers. Sequenced by immunoSEQ multiplex PCR; TCRdb stores in-frame clones only, minus some. The table for this sample gives about 200,000 clones. With 4 bases clipped from V and 6 bases from J, the junction kept 8 bases outside the gene matches. Germline CDR1 and CDR2: SGHTA and FQGNSA. The CDR3 runs to 16 residues. The chain is built from TRBV7-2 and TRBJ1-4; 10 nucleotides line up with TRBD1. Input material: PBMCs. This TCR came from a young woman in good health and CMV-seropositive. CDR3 in amino acids: CASSWIPGTGDEKLFF. CDR3 sequence (DNA): TGTGCCAGCAGCTGGATCCCCGGGACAGGGGATGAAAAACTGTTTTTT.